The T cell receptor (beta chain) described here comes from a study of CD8 T cells in Susac syndrome. Study-wide context: When their blood was taken, patients with Susac syndrome were therapy-naive, taking corticosteroids, or taking intravenous immunoglobulin alone.

Random hexamers were used to reverse transcribe roughly 0.45 to 1 ug of RNA. TCRdb ran MiXCR on the immunoSEQ multiplex PCR reads and lists one entry per CDR3 protein. The repertoire consists of under 90,000 distinct CDR3 sequences, with about 92% occurring once and the leading ten covering about 0.52%. Bulk CD8+ and CD4+ cells came from magnetic negative isolation; CD8+ TEMRA by FACS. The CDR3 totals 16 residues. Germline V gives CDR1 LGHNA, CDR2 YNFKEQ. V lost 0 bases to trimming and J lost 9 bases; unmatched junction nucleotides: 5. The material sequenced was CD4+ T cells from PBMCs. This clonotype was obtained from a human donor with Susac syndrome. This sequence joins TRBV4-2 and TRBJ2-1, with 13 bases that match TRBD2. CDR3 DNA sequence: TGTGCCAGCAGCCAAGAACTAGCGGGAGGGCCAGGTGAGCAGTTCTTC. It codes for CASSQELAGGPGEQFF.